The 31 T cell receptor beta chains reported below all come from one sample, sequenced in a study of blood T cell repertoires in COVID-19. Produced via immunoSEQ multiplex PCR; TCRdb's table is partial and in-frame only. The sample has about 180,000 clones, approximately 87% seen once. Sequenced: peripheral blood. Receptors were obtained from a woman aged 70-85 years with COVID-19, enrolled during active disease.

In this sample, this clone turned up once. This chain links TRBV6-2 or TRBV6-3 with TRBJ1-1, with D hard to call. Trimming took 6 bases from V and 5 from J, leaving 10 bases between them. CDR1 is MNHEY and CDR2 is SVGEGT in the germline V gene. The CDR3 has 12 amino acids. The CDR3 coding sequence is TGTGCCAGCAGCAGACTCGGAACTGAAGCTTTCTTT. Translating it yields CASSRLGTEAFF.

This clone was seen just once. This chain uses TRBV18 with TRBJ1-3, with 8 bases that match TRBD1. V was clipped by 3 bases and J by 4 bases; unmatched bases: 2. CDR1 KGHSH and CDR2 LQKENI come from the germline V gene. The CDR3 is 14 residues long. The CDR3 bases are TGTGCCAGCTCACCGACAGGGGTGGGAAACACCATATATTTT. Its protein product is CASSPTGVGNTIYF. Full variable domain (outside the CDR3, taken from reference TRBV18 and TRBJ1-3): NAGVMQNPRHLVRRRGQEARLRCSPMKGHSHVYWYRQLPEEGLKFMVYLQKENIIDESGMPKERFSAEFPKEGPSILRIQQVVRGDSAAYFCASSPTGVGNTIYFGEGSWLTVV.

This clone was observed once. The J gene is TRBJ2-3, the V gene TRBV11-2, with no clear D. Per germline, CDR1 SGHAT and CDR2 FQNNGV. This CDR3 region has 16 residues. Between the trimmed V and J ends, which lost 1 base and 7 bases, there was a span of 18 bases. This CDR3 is CASSLGGGPTSHTQYF. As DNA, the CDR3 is TGTGCCAGCAGCTTAGGAGGCGGCCCAACTTCTCATACGCAGTATTTT.

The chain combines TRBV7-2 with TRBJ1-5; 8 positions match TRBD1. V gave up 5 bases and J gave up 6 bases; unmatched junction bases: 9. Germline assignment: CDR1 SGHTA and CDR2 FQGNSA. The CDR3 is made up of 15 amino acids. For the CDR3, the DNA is TGTGCCAGCAGCGTACAGGGTACAGGGGGTCAGCCCCAGCATTTT. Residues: CASSVQGTGGQPQHF.

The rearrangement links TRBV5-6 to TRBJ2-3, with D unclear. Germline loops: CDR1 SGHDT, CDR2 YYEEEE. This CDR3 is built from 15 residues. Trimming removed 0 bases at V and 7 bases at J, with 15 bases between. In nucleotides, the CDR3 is TGTGCCAGCAGCTTGGACCAAACAGCCGCCAATACGCAGTATTTT. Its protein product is CASSLDQTAANTQYF.

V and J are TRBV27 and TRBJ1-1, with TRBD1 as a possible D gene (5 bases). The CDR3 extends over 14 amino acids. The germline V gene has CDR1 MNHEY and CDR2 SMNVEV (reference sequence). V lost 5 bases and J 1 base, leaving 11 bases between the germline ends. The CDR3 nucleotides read TGTGCCAGCAGTGCACGACAGCAGAACACTGAAGCTTTCTTT. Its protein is CASSARQQNTEAFF.

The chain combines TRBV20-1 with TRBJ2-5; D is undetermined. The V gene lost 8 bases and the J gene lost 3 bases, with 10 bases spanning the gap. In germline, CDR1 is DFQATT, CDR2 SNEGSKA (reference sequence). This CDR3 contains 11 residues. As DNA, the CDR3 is TGCAGTCGTATCAGAAAAGAGACCCAGTACTTC. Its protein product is CSRIRKETQYF.

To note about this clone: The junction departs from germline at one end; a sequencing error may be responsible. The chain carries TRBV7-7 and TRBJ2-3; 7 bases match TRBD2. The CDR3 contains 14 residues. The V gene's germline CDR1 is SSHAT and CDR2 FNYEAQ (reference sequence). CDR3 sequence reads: CASSFRGGTDTQYF. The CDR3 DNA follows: TGTGCTAGCAGCTTCCGGGGGGGCACAGATACGCAGTATTTT.

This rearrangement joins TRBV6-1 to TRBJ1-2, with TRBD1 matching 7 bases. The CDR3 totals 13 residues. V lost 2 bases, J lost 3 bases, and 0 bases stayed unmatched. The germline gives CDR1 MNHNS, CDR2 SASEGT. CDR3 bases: TGTGCCAGCAGTGAACAGGGGGACTATGGCTACACCTTC. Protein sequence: CASSEQGDYGYTF.

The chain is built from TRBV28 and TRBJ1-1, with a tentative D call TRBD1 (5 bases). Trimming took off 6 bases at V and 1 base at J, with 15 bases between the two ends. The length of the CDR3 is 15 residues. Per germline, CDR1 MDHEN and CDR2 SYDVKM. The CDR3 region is CASRLAGNRNTEAFF. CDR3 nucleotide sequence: TGTGCCAGCAGACTGGCAGGGAATCGGAACACTGAAGCTTTCTTT.

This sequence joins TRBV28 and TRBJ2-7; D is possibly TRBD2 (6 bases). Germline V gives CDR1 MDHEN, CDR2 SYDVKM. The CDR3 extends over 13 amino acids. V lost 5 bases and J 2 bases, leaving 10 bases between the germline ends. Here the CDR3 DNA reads TGTGCCAGCAGTCTGGGACTTCCCTACGAGCAGTACTTC. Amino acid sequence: CASSLGLPYEQYF.

CDR3 sequence (DNA): TGTGCCAGCTCACCAGACCGGGACAGGGGGCAGTACTTC. Amino acid sequence: CASSPDRDRGQYF. This chain links TRBV18 with TRBJ2-7, with 10 bases fitting TRBD1. The CDR3 spans 13 residues. Germline V CDR1 and CDR2: KGHSH, LQKENI. V lost 2 bases to trimming and J lost 9 bases; unmatched junction nucleotides: 4.

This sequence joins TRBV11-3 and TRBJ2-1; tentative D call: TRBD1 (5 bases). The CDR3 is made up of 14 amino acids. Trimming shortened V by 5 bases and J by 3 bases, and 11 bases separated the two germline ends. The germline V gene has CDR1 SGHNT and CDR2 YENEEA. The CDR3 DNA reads TGTGCCAGCAGCCCGCGTGACAGCTACAATGAGCAGTTCTTC. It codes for CASSPRDSYNEQFF. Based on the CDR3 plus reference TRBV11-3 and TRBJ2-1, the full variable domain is EAGVVQSPRYKIIEKKQPVAFWCNPISGHNTLYWYLQNLGQGPELLIRYENEEAVDDSQLPKDRFSAERLKGVDSTLKIQPAELGDSAVYLCASSPRDSYNEQFFGPGTRLTVL.

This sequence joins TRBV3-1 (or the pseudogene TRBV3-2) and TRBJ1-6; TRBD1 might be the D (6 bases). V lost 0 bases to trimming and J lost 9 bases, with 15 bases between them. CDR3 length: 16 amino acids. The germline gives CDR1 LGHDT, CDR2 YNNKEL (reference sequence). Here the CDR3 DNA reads TGTGCCAGCAGCCAAGATTCTACAGGGTCGCGTTCACCCCTCCACTTT. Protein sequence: CASSQDSTGSRSPLHF.

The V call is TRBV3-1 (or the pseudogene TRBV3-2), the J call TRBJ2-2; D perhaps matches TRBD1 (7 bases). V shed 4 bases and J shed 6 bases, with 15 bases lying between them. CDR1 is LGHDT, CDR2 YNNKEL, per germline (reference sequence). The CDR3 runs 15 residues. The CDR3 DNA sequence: TGTGCCAGCAGCCGGGACAGCCGGGGGTCCGGGGAGCTGTTTTTT. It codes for CASSRDSRGSGELFF.

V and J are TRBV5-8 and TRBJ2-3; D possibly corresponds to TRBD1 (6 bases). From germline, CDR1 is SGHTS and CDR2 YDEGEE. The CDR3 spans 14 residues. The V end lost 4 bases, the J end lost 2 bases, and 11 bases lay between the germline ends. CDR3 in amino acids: CASSRTGTTDTQYF. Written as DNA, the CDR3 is TGTGCCAGCAGCCGTACAGGGACCACAGATACGCAGTATTTT.

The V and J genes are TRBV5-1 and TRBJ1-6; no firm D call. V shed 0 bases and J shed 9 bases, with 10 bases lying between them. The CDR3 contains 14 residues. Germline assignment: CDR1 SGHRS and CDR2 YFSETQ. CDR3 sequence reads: CASSLAERSSPLHF. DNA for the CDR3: TGCGCCAGCAGCTTGGCCGAGCGTAGTTCACCCCTCCACTTT.

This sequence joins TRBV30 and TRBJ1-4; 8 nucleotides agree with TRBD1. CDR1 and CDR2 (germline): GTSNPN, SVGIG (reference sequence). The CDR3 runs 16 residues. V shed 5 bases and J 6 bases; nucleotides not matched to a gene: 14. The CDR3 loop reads CAWGSGQAVTYEKLFF. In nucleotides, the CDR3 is TGTGCCTGGGGATCGGGACAGGCCGTGACTTATGAAAAACTGTTTTTT.

This CDR3 reads CASSFAGDTEAFF. The CDR3 DNA follows: TGTGCCAGCAGCTTTGCGGGGGACACTGAAGCTTTCTTT. The rearrangement uses TRBV11-2 and TRBJ1-1; maybe TRBD1 (5 bases). The CDR3 spans 13 residues. CDR1 SGHAT and CDR2 FQNNGV come from the germline V gene. V was clipped by 3 bases and J by 3 bases, with 8 bases between them.

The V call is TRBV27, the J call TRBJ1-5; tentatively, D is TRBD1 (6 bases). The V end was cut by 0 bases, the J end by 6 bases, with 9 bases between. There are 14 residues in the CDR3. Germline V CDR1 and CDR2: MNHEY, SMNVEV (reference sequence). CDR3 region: CASSLSGGSQPQHF. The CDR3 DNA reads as TGTGCCAGCAGTTTATCAGGGGGATCTCAGCCCCAGCATTTT.

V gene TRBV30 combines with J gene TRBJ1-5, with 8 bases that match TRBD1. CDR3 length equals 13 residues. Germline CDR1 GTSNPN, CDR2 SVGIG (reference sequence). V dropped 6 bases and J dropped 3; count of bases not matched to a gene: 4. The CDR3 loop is CACATGDNQPQHF. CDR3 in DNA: TGTGCCTGTGCGACAGGGGACAATCAGCCCCAGCATTTT.

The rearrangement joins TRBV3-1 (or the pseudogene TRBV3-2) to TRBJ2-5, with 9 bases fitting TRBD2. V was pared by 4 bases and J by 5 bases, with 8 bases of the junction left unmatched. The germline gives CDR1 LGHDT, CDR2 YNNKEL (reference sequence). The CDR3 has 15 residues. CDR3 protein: CASSPLAGARETQYF. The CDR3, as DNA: TGTGCCAGCAGCCCATTAGCGGGAGCCAGGGAGACCCAGTACTTC.

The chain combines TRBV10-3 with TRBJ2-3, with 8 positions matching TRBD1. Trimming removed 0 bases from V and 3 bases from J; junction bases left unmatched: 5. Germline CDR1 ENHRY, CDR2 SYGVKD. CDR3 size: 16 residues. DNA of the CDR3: TGTGCCATCAGTGAGTCAGCCAGGGGGCGGACAGATACGCAGTATTTT. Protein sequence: CAISESARGRTDTQYF.

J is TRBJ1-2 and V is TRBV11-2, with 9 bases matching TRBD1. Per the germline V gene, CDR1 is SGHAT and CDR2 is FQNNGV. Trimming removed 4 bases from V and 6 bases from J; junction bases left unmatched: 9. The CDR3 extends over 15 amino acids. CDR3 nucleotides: TGTGCCAGCAGCTGGGCTCCGGGACAGGGAGATGGCTACACCTTC. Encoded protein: CASSWAPGQGDGYTF.

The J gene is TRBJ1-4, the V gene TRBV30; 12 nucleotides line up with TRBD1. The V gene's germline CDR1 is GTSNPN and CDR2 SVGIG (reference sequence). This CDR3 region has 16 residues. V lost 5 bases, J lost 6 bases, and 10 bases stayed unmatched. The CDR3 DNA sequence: TGTGCCTGGGCCCCGGGACAGGGGGCGACGGATGAAAAACTGTTTTTT. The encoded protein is CAWAPGQGATDEKLFF.

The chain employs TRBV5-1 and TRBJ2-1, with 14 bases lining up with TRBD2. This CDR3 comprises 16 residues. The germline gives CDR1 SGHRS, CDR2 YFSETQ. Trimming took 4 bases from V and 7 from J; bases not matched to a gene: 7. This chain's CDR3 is CASSPMGTSGSNEQFF. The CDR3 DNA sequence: TGCGCCAGCAGCCCCATGGGGACTAGCGGGAGTAATGAGCAGTTCTTC.

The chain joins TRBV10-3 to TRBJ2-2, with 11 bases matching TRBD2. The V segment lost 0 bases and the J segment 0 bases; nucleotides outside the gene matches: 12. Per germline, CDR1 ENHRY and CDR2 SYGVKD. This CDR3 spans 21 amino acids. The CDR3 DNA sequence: TGTGCCATCAGTGAGTCGAAGCTAGCGGGAGGCCCTCTCGCGAACACCGGGGAGCTGTTTTTT. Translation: CAISESKLAGGPLANTGELFF.

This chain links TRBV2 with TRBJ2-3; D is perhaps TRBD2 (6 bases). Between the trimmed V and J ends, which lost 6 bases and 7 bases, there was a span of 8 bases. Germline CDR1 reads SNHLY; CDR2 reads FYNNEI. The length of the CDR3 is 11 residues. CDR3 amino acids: CASRLANTQYF. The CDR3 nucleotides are TGTGCCAGCAGACTAGCTAATACGCAGTATTTT.

The CDR3, as DNA: TGTGCCAGCAGCTTAGAACTCGCTTATGGGGAGCTGTTTTTT. Translated: CASSLELAYGELFF. The V call is TRBV7-9, the J call TRBJ2-2; D is unresolved. The germline gives CDR1 SEHNR, CDR2 FQNEAQ (reference sequence). The CDR3 covers 14 residues. Between the trimmed V and J ends, which lost 1 base and 8 bases, there was a span of 11 bases.

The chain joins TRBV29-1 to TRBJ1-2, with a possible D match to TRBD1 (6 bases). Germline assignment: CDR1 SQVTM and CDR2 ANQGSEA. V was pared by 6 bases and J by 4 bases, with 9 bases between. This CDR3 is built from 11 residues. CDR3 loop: CSVPGAYGYTF. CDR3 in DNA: TGCAGCGTGCCAGGGGCCTATGGCTACACCTTC.

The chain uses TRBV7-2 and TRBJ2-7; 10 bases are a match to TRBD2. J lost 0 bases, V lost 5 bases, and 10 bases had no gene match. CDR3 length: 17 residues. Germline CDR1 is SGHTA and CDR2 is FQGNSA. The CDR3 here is CASSPGGGLATSYEQYF. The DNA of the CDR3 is TGTGCCAGCAGCCCCGGGGGGGGACTAGCGACCTCCTACGAGCAGTACTTC.